This T cell receptor beta chain was documented in a study of T cell responses to AZD1222 COVID-19 vaccine. TCRdb keeps only in-frame clones here, not all; method: immunoSEQ multiplex PCR. The profile shows 130,000 to 150,000 clones, approximately 90% of them singletons. The sequencing used peripheral blood, collected on day 0 of AZD1222 vaccination. This receptor was identified in an adult in good health.

The CDR3, as DNA: TGTGCCAGCAGCTCCCCGATAGCGGGGTTCTCCTACAATGAGCAGTTCTTC. The encoded protein is CASSSPIAGFSYNEQFF. The chain joins TRBV5-4 to TRBJ2-1, with 8 bases matching TRBD2. This CDR3 region has 17 residues. Germline loops: CDR1 SGHNT, CDR2 YYREEE (reference sequence). V trimming: 3 bases; J trimming: 0 bases; junction bases outside the gene matches: 8.